A selection of T cell receptor beta chains follows, all from one sample in a study of technical replicates of blood from a few donors. The table came from immunoSEQ multiplex PCR; TCRdb's copy has only in-frame clones and leaves some out. The sample has about 80,000 clones, 97% seen once; the top ten hold less than 0.2%. Sequencing input: T cells isolated from PBMCs. The receptors shown here come from a human donor in good health. Both conserved end residues are part of each CDR3. D genes are given only for firm matches. Only part of the rows carry a size: once, few, many, or a class if the clone is expanded.

>TRBJ2-3|TRBV6-6|NA|NA
TGTGCCAGCAGCGCCAATCCGGGACTAGATACGCAGTATTTT
CASSANPGLDTQYF
>TRBJ2-3|TRBV7-2|NA|NA
TGTGCCAGCAGCAGTACCCAAACTAGCACAGATACGCAGTATTTT
CASSSTQTSTDTQYF
>TRBJ2-7|TRBV7-6|NA|NA
TGTGCCAGCAGCGATTACATGGGGACAACCACCTACGAGCAGTACTTC
CASSDYMGTTTYEQYF
>TRBJ1-1|TRBV5-4|NA|NA
TGTGCCAGCAGCTTGAAGACTACCCTCACTGAAGCTTTCTTT
CASSLKTTLTEAFF
>TRBJ2-2|TRBV7-3|NA|TRBD2
TGTGCCAGCAGCTCTTCAGGACTAGCGGGGGGGCGGACCGGGGAGCTGTTTTTT
CASSSSGLAGGRTGELFF
>TRBJ2-7|TRBV19|NA|NA
TGTGCCAGTAGTATAGCGGTCCAAACCTACGAGCAGTACTTC
CASSIAVQTYEQYF
>TRBJ1-1|TRBV28|NA|NA
TGTGCCAGCAGAGGGGTATCACAAAACACTGAAGCTTTCTTT
CASRGVSQNTEAFF
>TRBJ2-7|TRBV29-1|NA|NA
TGCAGCGTTGAAGACAGGGGATCCTACGAGCAGTACTTC
CSVEDRGSYEQYF
>TRBJ2-7|TRBV4-1|NA|NA
TGCGCCAGCAGCCAAGATAGGTCAGGGGCATACTACGAGCAGTACTTC
CASSQDRSGAYYEQYF
>TRBJ1-3|TRBV11-2|NA|NA
TGTGCCAGCAGCTTAGGTGGGCAGGGACTAGCCTCTGGAAACACCATATATTTT
CASSLGGQGLASGNTIYF
>TRBJ1-2|TRBV4-1|NA|TRBD1
TGCGCCAGCAGCCAATGGATTCGAGAGATCCGGGACAGGGGGCGCGTAGATGGCTACACCTTC
CASSQWIREIRDRGRVDGYTF
>TRBJ2-7|TRBV28|NA|NA
TGTGCCAGCAACTCAGGGGAGGGCTCCTACGAGCAGTACTTC
CASNSGEGSYEQYF
>TRBJ2-3|TRBV10-1|once|TRBD1
TGCGCCAGCAGTGAGTACAGGGGGCAGGTAGATACGCAGTATTTT
CASSEYRGQVDTQYF
>TRBJ2-1|TRBV7-3|NA|NA
TGTGCCAGCAGCCCGGACGGACTCTACAATGAGCAGTTCTTC
CASSPDGLYNEQFF
>TRBJ2-7|TRBV6-5|NA|TRBD1
TGTGCCAGCAGACGGGACAGGGGCTACGAGCAGTACTTC
CASRRDRGYEQYF
>TRBJ1-1|TRBV28|NA|NA
TGTGCCAGCAGTTTTCAGGAGAACACTGAAGCTTTCTTT
CASSFQENTEAFF
>TRBJ2-7|TRBV27|NA|NA
TGTGCCAGCAGTTTCAGCTGGGACATGACCTACGAGCAGTACTTC
CASSFSWDMTYEQYF
>TRBJ1-1|TRBV4-2|NA|TRBD1
TGTGCCAGCAGCTCAAGACGGGGACAGGGGATGGGTTGGGGCACTGAAGCTTTCTTT
CASSSRRGQGMGWGTEAFF
>TRBJ2-7|TRBV7-6|NA|TRBD1
TGTGCCAGCAGCACCGGGACAGGGGGCTACGAGCAGTACTTC
CASSTGTGGYEQYF
>TRBJ1-2|TRBV6-5|NA|TRBD1
TGTGCCAGCAAACAGTACAGGGGTAGCTATGGCTACACCTTC
CASKQYRGSYGYTF
>TRBJ2-7|TRBV21-1|NA|NA
TGTGCCAGCAGCAAAGCGACAAGTCCTAGCGGAAGCTCCTACGAGCAGTACTTC
CASSKATSPSGSSYEQYF
>TRBJ1-5|TRBV19|NA|NA
TGTGCCAGTAGACCCGGGACACGATATCGCGAAAATAGCAATCAGCCCCAGCATTTT
CASRPGTRYRENSNQPQHF
>TRBJ2-3|TRBV7-9|NA|NA
TGTGCCAGCAGCTTAGTACTGGCGGGCCAGGCAGATACGCAGTATTTT
CASSLVLAGQADTQYF
>TRBJ2-1|TRBV4-1|NA|TRBD2
TGCGCCAGCAGCCTAGGAGCGGGAAGCTCCTACAATGAGCAGTTCTTC
CASSLGAGSSYNEQFF
>TRBJ2-2|TRBV7-7|NA|TRBD2
TGTGCCAGCAGCCCCGGGACTAGCGGGACCGGGGAGCTGTTTTTT
CASSPGTSGTGELFF
>TRBJ1-2|TRBV9|NA|NA
TGTGCCAGCAGCGTAGGGGGAGGGATGAACTATGGCTACACCTTC
CASSVGGGMNYGYTF
>TRBJ2-2|TRBV7-2|once|NA
TGTGCCAGCAGCTTAGGTCGGGTCACCGGGGAGCTGTTTTTT
CASSLGRVTGELFF
>TRBJ2-1|TRBV19|NA|TRBD2
TGTGCCAGTAGTATTAATCCAGCGGGGGTTTTTGATGAGCAGTTCTTC
CASSINPAGVFDEQFF
>TRBJ1-4|TRBV7-9|NA|NA
TGTGCCAGCAGCTTCCGTAGTTACGAAAAACTGTTTTTT
CASSFRSYEKLFF
>TRBJ2-3|TRBV2|NA|NA
TGTGCCAGCAGTGAGGAGGGCTCAGATACGCAGTATTTT
CASSEEGSDTQYF
>TRBJ1-2|TRBV5-1|NA|NA
TGCGCCAGCAGCTGGAGCTTAACGGGAGCCGGCGACTATGGCTACACCTTC
CASSWSLTGAGDYGYTF
>TRBJ2-1|TRBV7-9|once|TRBD2
TGTGCCAGCAGCTTAGCGCGACTAGCATCCACCGGGGCCAATGAGCAGTTCTTC
CASSLARLASTGANEQFF
>TRBJ2-3|TRBV9|NA|TRBD2
TGTGCCAGCAGCGTAGCGCTAGCGGAATATACGCAGTATTTT
CASSVALAEYTQYF
>TRBJ1-5|TRBV5-1|once|NA
TGCGCCAGCAGCACAGGGATGGGGCAAGATCAGCCCCAGCATTTT
CASSTGMGQDQPQHF
>TRBJ2-7|TRBV4-1|NA|NA
TGCGCCAGCAGCCGAAGTAACATCGGGGCCTACGAGCAGTACTTC
CASSRSNIGAYEQYF
>TRBJ2-7|TRBV10-3|NA|TRBD2
TGTGCCATCAGTGAGTCAAGCGGGAGCCACGAGCAGTACTTC
CAISESSGSHEQYF
>TRBJ2-5|TRBV20-1|NA|NA
TGCAGTGCGGGAGTTCAAGAGACCCAGTACTTC
CSAGVQETQYF
>TRBJ1-1|TRBV14|NA|NA
TGTGCCAGCAGCCCCCATGCGGGAGTCACTGAAGCTTTCTTT
CASSPHAGVTEAFF
>TRBJ2-3|TRBV5-1|NA|TRBD2
TGCGCCAGCACCCCGACTGGGGGGGCAGATACGCAGTATTTT
CASTPTGGADTQYF
>TRBJ2-5|TRBV30|NA|TRBD2
TGTGCCTGGGACGGGGGGGCCAGAGAGACCCAGTACTTC
CAWDGGARETQYF
>TRBJ2-3|TRBV6-1|few|TRBD2
TGTGCCAGCAGTGAAGTACTAGCGGCGGATACGCAGTATTTT
CASSEVLAADTQYF
>TRBJ2-3|TRBV18|NA|TRBD2
TGTGCCAGCTCACCACCGCTTACTAGCGGGAGGGCAGATACGCAGTATTTT
CASSPPLTSGRADTQYF
>TRBJ2-1|TRBV6-1|once|NA
TGTGCCAGCAACCCAGTCAGCTCCTACAATGAGCAGTTCTTC
CASNPVSSYNEQFF
>TRBJ2-1|TRBV12-5|NA|TRBD1
TGTGCTAGTGGTTTGGTACCGGGACAGGTGCTTCGGAATGAGCAGTTCTTC
CASGLVPGQVLRNEQFF
>TRBJ1-1|TRBV2|NA|TRBD1
TGTGCCAGCAGGTTGACAGGGGACACTGAAGCTTTCTTT
CASRLTGDTEAFF